This T cell receptor (beta chain) derives from a study of CD8+ T cells in alopecia areata (dated by TCRdb to between 2017 and 2018). Study-wide context: Treated patients were enrolled in an open-label pilot trial of oral tofacitinib, 5 to 10 mg twice daily, for moderate-to-severe alopecia areata. Tofacitinib was administered for 6 to 18 months, and 6 months of follow-up off drug were then conducted to assess delayed response and recurrence. The SALT score, which quantifies the percentage of affected scalp surface area, was used to measure disease severity in treated patients. In both human patients and the C3H/HeJ mouse model, the study applied high-throughput TCRbeta sequencing to look at T cell clonal expansion in alopecia areata. Human TCRbeta sequencing covered scalp tissue and sorted CD4+ and CD8+ peripheral blood T cells from patchy and totalis/universalis alopecia areata patients and healthy controls. Tofacitinib-treated patients had biopsies at baseline and at 4 and 24 weeks of treatment, with a later scalp biopsy in several patients. Scalp clonality was compared across normal scalp (n=4), patchy alopecia areata scalp (n=8), and alopecia totalis/universalis scalp (n=8). The RNA source kit depended on sample type: the PAXgene miRNA kit for fixed scalp, the miRNeasy kit for PBMCs, and the RNeasy kit for mouse skin. Amplification of TCRbeta CDR3 regions was done by immunoSEQ multiplex PCR using 35 Vbeta forward primers and 13 Jbeta reverse primers. Broad study findings and their caveats: Many expanded lesional clones were found to persist in scalp and blood during tofacitinib treatment, and relapse after treatment cessation may be partly explained by this persistence. With tofacitinib, both scalp clonality and the number of expanded CD8+ clones among the top 100 scalp clones went down significantly. Because the treated cohort was small and had just a single nonresponder, larger studies are needed to establish links between baseline CD8+ expansion and response. Unlike mouse skin, which is dominated by gammadelta T cells, normal human skin has resident alphabeta T cells that are also sequenced, and this complicates analysis of the scalp TCR repertoire. Higher clonality and more expanded CD8+ clones were observed in lesional scalp than in normal scalp, particularly in alopecia totalis/universalis, a finding suggestive of antigenic drive. TCR sequences shared between patients were less clear than in mice, possibly partly because of HLA diversity in the patient population.

CDR1 and CDR2 were assigned from the germline V gene (reference sequence) as PRHDT and FYEKMQ. The CDR3 contains 14 residues, cysteine and phenylalanine counted. The kept DNA is CDR3 alone, 42 bases in frame from the first base. V and J are truncated by 3 bases and 1 base respectively, leaving an intervening sequence of 10 bases. The sample's treatment or condition, from its label and the paper: oral pan-JAK inhibitor, 5-10 mg twice daily. Lesional scalp punch biopsies and peripheral blood were obtained from alopecia areata patients. PBMCs were isolated by density centrifugation and stained for CD3, CD4 and CD8, and CD4+ and CD8+ T cells were sorted on a FACSAria. Receptor amplification or capture employed the immunoSEQ multiplex PCR assay. For TCR sequencing, RNA was extracted from every sample and reverse transcribed into cDNA to serve as template. SuperScript III was used for first-strand cDNA synthesis, primed with a 2:1 mix of oligo-dT and random hexamers. Amplification bias was assessed with a synthetic immune receptor repertoire, and residual bias was removed computationally. Turning to the authors' computational methods: Raw reads were preprocessed to remove errors, and CDR3 was defined by IMGT conventions from the conserved cysteine to phenylalanine. Clonality was computed by normalizing Shannon entropy by log2 of the number of productive unique TCRs and subtracting the result from 1. CD4 or CD8 identity of scalp clones was inferred by cross-referencing scalp TCRbeta sequences with sorted blood CD4 and CD8 repertoires. Here the immuneACCESS table is served through TCRdb, limited to in-frame sequences with V and J called. Missing clones are a known gap in these copies; in checked studies unresolved V genes cover under half, and the rest lacks a known reason. For V, J and clone size, that table is used; D and trimming come from the DNA. In this sample the table shows roughly 280,000 clones, 60% of which occur a single time. The ten largest clones add up to 0.93% of the sample.

Comments on this clone: Its antigen remains unidentified. Base quality data are lacking; no much larger clone is found one base away.

The sequence came from a human donor with alopecia areata. Specimen: CD4+ T cells sorted from blood, collected between weeks 51 and 54, from a patient treated with tofacitinib. Recombination connected TRBV13 to TRBJ2-7; the D gene is unclear. The DNA is as follows: TGTGCCAGCAGCTTGTGGCAGGCGTCCTACGAGCAGTACTTC. It encodes CASSLWQASYEQYF.